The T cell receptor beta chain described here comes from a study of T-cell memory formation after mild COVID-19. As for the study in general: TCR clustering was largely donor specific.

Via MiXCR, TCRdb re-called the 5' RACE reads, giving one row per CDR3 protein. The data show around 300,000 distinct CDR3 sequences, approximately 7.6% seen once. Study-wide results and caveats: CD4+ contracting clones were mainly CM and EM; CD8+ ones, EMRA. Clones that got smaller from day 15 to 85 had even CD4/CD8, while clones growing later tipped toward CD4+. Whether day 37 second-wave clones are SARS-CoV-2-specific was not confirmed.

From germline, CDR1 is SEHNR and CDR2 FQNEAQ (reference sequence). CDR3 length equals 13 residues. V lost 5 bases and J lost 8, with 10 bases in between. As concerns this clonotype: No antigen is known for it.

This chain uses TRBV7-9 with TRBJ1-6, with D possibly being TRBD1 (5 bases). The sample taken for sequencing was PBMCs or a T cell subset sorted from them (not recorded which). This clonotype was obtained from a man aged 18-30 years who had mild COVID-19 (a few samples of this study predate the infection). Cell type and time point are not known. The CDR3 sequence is CASSLEQDSPLHF. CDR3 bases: TGTGCCAGCAGCCTTGAACAGGATTCACCCCTCCACTTT.